The T cell receptor beta chain under discussion was sequenced for a study of T cell responses to AZD1222 COVID-19 vaccine. The germline V and J ends were trimmed by 1 base and 1 base, with 12 bases remaining between them. CDR3 length: 16 amino acids. The study's findings and limits: Vaccine-associated CD4 TCRs spanned spike, dominant at 160-218 and 743-854. Sampling captured repertoires only after the peak T cell response. The donor group comprised mostly white British people and more females; the analysis possibly underestimated clonal diversity.

Measured with immunoSEQ multiplex PCR; TCRdb has only the in-frame clones, and not every one. This sample has 150,000 or so clones, with just under 95% found just once. The sample holds one count of this clone. Antigen specificity is unknown. The sequences come from peripheral blood, collected on day 0 of AZD1222 vaccination. The TCR comes from an adult in good health. The V gene is TRBV5-3, the J gene TRBJ2-1, with D tentatively TRBD2 (6 bases). TRBV5-3 is placed among ORFs of uncertain function. As DNA, the CDR3 is TGTGCCAGAAGCTTGACTAGCTCCTTGTCCTACAATGAGCAGTTCTTC. Protein product: CARSLTSSLSYNEQFF.